This T cell receptor beta chain was sequenced in a study of cytomegalovirus exposure and HLA in healthy donors. Study-wide results and limits: With later analysis, a missense DCLRE1C variant became linked to TCR beta V- and J-gene trimming.

The PCR had 60 Vbeta and 13 Jbeta primers. TCRdb's table, derived via immunoSEQ multiplex PCR, lists solely in-frame clones and lacks some. The table shows around 100,000 clones, with around 78% occurring only once. V was trimmed by 5 bases and J by 6 bases, leaving 25 bases between them. There are 17 residues in the CDR3. CDR1 and CDR2 from the germline V gene are LNHDA and SQIVND (reference sequence). Comments on this clone: Its specificity is unknown.

Sequencing was done on a sample of PBMCs. The V and J genes are TRBV19 and TRBJ1-2; D is possibly TRBD1 (6 bases). This clonotype was sampled from a male donor in good health and CMV-seropositive. The CDR3 DNA follows: TGTGCCAGTAGTCCTTCATGGGGCATCGGGGGGCACAATGGCTACACCTTC. It codes for CASSPSWGIGGHNGYTF.